This TCR beta chain was captured by sequencing in a study of blood T cell repertoires in COVID-19. Study information: Sample material is recorded as cDNA or gDNA derived from T cells, B-cell-depleted T cells, or PBMCs.

Original handling: Counts of nucleated cells, estimated from reference gene primer amplification, were obtained. Only in-frame clones appear in the TCRdb table, and some are missing; sequencing was by immunoSEQ multiplex PCR. Clone size and V and J calls were adopted from that table, with D and trimming inferred from the DNA. This sample has roughly 65,000 clones; roughly nine tenths occur once, and the top ten carry around 1.3%. The clonotype comes from a man in his 60s with acute or convalescent COVID-19. The source material was peripheral blood.

CDR3 protein: CASSLSGGIKETQYF. CDR3 sequence (DNA): TGTGCCAGCAGCTTATCGGGTGGAATCAAAGAGACCCAGTACTTC. The V and J genes are TRBV11-2 and TRBJ2-5, with D unclear. The V end lost 2 bases, the J end lost 3 bases, and 13 bases lay between the germline ends. The CDR3 loop spans 15 amino acids. Germline lookup yields CDR1 SGHAT and CDR2 FQNNGV.